Reported below is one TCR beta chain. No antigen is known for it. Other DNA sequences in this specimen translate into the identical CDR3. Trimming took 2 bases from V and 4 from J; bases not matched to a gene: 1. From germline, CDR1 is MNHEY and CDR2 SVGAGI. This CDR3 comprises 13 residues. This sample is part of a study of shared clonotypes between healthy human individuals. CD8 cells regarded as naive lacked CD45RO, were positively chosen for CCR7, and omitted terminally differentiated effector memory CD45RA+ cells. Recent acute infections and vaccinations were absent in the healthy HIV-negative adult donors. Whole-study results and caveats: It was the few donors that limited the genetic and exposure-history diversity represented.

Each PCR replicate from the sorted subsets contained about 200 ng DNA, which is about 31,000 T cell genomes. This table comes from immunoSEQ multiplex PCR, and its TCRdb copy is limited to in-frame clones, with some not included. The table shows 2 million to 2.5 million clones, with approximately 94% occurring only once. Sequencing used naive CD8+ T cells from PBMCs. This rearrangement joins TRBV6-5 to TRBJ1-1; 7 bases line up with TRBD1. This clonotype was sampled from a man between 18 and 35 years old in good health. Some clones in this sample may be carry-over from other donors' samples. The CDR3 loop is CASSYQGGTEAFF. DNA of the CDR3: TGTGCCAGCAGTTACCAGGGGGGCACTGAAGCTTTCTTT.